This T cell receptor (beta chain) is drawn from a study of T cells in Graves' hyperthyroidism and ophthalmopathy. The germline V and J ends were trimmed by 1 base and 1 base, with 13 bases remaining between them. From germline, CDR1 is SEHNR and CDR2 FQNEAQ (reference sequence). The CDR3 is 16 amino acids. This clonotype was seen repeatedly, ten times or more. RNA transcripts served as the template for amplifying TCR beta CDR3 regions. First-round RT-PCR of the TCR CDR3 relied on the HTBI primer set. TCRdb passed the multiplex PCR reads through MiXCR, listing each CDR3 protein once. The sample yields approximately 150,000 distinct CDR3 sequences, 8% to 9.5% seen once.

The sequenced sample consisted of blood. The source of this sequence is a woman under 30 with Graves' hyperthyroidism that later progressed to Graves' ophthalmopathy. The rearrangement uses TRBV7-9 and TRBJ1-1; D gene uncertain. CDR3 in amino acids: CASSLGLGRPNTEAFF. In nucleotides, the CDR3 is TGTGCCAGCAGCTTAGGTTTGGGTAGACCGAACACTGAAGCTTTCTTT.